This T cell receptor beta chain derives from a study of CD8+CD57+ T cells in acquired aplastic anemia. Overall study: DNA recovered from sorted CD4+ and CD8+ cells had a mean of roughly 3 ug.

The template for TCR beta VDJ and CDR3 sequence profiling was genomic DNA. TCRdb analysed the reads with MiXCR anew, one entry per CDR3 protein. The repertoire has about 180,000 distinct CDR3 sequences, under 55% of them found once; the top ten carry around 3%. Whole-study results and caveats: Significant differences in CD8+ Simpson's diversity were not observed between patients and controls. Shared by patients and controls, 25 to 30 CD8+ CDR3s were abundant in patients.

Per the germline V gene, CDR1 is ENHRY and CDR2 is SYGVKD. V was pared by 4 bases and J by 2 bases, with 11 bases between. This CDR3 has 15 amino acids. A note on this clonotype: No antigen is known for it.

V usage is TRBV10-3 and J usage is TRBJ2-2, with a tentative D call TRBD1 (6 bases). The material sequenced was sorted CD4+, CD8+, or CD8+CD57+ T cells (not recorded which) from PBMCs. The origin of this receptor is a human donor in good health. CDR3 nucleotides: TGTGCCATCAGTGTAAGACAGGCAAACACCGGGGAGCTGTTTTTT. This sequence encodes CAISVRQANTGELFF.